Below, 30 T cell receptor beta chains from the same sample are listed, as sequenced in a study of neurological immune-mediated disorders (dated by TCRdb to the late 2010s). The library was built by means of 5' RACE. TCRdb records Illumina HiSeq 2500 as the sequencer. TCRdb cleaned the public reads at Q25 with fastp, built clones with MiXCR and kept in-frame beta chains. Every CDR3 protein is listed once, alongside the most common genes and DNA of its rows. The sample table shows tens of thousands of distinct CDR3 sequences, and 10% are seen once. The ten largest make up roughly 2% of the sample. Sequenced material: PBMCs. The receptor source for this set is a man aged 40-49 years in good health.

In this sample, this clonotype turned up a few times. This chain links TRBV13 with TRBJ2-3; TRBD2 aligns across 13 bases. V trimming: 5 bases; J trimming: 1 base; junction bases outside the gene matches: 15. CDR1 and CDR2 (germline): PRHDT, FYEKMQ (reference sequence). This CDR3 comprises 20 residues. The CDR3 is CASSLNPGLAGLTGTDTQYF. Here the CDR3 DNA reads TGTGCCAGCAGCCTAAACCCGGGACTAGCGGGACTCACTGGCACAGATACGCAGTATTTT.

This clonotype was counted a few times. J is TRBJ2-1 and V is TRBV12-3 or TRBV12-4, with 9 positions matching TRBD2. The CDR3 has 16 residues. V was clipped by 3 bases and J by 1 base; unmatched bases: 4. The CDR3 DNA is TGTGCCAGCAGTTTTAGCGGGGGCCGGTCCTACAATGAGCAGTTCTTC. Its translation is CASSFSGGRSYNEQFF.

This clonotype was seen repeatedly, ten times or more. Here the CDR3 DNA reads TGTGCCAGCAGTCCCCTCTTGGGGGTGAACACTGAAGCTTTCTTT. Translating it yields CASSPLLGVNTEAFF. The gene calls are TRBV12-3 or TRBV12-4 and TRBJ1-1; the D gene is possibly TRBD1 (5 bases). The ends were cut back, 5 bases at V and 0 bases at J, with 13 bases in the middle. The CDR3 is 15 residues long.

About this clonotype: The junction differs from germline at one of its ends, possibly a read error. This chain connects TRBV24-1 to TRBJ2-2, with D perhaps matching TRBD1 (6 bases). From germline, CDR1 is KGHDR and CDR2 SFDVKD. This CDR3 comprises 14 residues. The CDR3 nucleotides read TGTGCCTCCCAGGGGATCGTAGGCACCTGGGAGCTGTTTTTT. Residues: CASQGIVGTWELFF.

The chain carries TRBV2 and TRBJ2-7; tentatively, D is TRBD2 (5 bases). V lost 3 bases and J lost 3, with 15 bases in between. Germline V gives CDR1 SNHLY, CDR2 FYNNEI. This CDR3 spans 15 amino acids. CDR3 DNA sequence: TGTGCCAGCAGTGATACTTCTACCGGACTCTACGAGCAGTACTTC. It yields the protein CASSDTSTGLYEQYF.

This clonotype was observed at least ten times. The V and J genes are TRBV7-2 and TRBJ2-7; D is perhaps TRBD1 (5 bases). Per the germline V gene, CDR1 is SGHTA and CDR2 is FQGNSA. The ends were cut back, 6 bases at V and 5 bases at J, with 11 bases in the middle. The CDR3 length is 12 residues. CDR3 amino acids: CASRHQGDEQYF. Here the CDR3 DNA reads TGTGCCAGCAGACATCAGGGCGACGAGCAGTACTTC.

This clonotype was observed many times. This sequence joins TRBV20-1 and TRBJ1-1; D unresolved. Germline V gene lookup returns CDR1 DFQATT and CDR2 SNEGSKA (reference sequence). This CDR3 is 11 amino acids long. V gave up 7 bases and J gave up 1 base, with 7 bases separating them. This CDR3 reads CSVRENTEAFF. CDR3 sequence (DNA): TGCAGTGTAAGAGAGAACACTGAAGCTTTCTTT.

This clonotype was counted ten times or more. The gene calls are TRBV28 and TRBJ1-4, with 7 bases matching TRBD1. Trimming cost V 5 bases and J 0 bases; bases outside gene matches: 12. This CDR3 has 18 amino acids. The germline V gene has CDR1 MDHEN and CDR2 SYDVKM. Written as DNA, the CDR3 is TGTGCCAGCAGTGAGGGACAGTTGACCGTCGCAACTAATGAAAAACTGTTTTTT. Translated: CASSEGQLTVATNEKLFF.

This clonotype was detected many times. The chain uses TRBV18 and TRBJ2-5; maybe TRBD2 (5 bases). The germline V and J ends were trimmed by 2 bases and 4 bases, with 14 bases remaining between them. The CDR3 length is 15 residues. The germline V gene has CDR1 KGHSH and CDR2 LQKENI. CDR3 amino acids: CASSPNRQAAETQYF. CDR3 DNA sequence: TGTGCCAGCTCACCAAATCGGCAAGCGGCAGAGACCCAGTACTTC.

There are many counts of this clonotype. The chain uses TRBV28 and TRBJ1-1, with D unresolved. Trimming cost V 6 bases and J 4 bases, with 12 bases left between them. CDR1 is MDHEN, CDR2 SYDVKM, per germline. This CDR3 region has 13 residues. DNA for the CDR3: TGTGCCAGCAGCCCGAACCGGCTCACTGAAGCTTTCTTT. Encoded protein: CASSPNRLTEAFF.

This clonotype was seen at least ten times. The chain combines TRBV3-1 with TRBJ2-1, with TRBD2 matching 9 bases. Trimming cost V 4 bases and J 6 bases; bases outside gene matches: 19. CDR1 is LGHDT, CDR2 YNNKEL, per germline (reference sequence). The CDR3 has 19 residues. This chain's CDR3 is CASSRRGLAGVGSPNEQFF. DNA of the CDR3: TGTGCCAGCAGCCGCAGAGGATTAGCGGGAGTTGGGTCCCCCAATGAGCAGTTCTTC.

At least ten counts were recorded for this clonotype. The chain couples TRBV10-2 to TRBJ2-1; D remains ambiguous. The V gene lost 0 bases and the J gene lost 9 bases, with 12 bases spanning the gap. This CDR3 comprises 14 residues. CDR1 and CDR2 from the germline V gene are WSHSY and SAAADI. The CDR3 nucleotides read TGCGCCAGCAGTGAGTCGATACTTCATTTTGAGCAGTTCTTC. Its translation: CASSESILHFEQFF.

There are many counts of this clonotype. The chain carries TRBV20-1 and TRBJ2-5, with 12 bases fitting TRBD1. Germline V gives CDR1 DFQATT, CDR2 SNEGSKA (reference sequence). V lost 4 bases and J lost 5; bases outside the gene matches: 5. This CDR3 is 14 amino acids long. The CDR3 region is CSATGTGGGETQYF. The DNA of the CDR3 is TGCAGTGCTACCGGGACAGGGGGCGGTGAGACCCAGTACTTC.

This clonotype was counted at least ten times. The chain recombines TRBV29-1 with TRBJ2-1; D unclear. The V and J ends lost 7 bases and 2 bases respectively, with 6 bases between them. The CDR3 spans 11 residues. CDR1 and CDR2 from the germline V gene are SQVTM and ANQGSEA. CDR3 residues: CSGGAYNEQFF. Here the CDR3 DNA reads TGCAGCGGAGGAGCCTACAATGAGCAGTTCTTC.

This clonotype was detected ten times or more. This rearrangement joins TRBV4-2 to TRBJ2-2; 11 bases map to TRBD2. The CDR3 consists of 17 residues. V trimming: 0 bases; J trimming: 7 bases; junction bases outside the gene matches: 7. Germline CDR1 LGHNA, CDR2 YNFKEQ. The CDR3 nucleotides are TGTGCCAGCAGCCAAGAGTTAGCGGGAGGGCATAACGGGGAGCTGTTTTTT. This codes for CASSQELAGGHNGELFF.

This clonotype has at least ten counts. DNA for the CDR3: TGCAGTGCTAGGTCCCCCGGGAGAGCTTACGAGCAGTACTTC. It codes for CSARSPGRAYEQYF. The J gene is TRBJ2-7, the V gene TRBV20-1; possible D gene TRBD2, 6 bases. Germline CDR1 is DFQATT and CDR2 is SNEGSKA (reference sequence). The ends were cut back, 3 bases at V and 4 bases at J, with 16 bases in the middle. This CDR3 comprises 14 residues.

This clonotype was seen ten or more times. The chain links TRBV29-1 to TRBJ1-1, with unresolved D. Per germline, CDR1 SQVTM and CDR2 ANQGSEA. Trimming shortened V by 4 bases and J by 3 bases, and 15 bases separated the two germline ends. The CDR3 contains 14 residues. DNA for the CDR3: TGCAGCGTTGTATCGGTCTCGGTGGACACTGAAGCTTTCTTT. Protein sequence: CSVVSVSVDTEAFF.

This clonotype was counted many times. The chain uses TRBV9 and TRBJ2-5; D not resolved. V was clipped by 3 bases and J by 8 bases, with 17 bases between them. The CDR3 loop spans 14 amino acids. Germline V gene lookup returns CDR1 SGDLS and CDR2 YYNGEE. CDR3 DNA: TGTGCCAGCAGCGCCCCCGAAGGCTGGGGAACCCAGTACTTC. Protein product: CASSAPEGWGTQYF.

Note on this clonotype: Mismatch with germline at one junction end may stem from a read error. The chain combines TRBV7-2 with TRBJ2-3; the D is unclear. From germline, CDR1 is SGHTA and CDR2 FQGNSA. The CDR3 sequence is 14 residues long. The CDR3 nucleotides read TGTGCCAACAGCCTCGGACCATTCACAGATACGCAGTATTTT. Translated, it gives CANSLGPFTDTQYF.

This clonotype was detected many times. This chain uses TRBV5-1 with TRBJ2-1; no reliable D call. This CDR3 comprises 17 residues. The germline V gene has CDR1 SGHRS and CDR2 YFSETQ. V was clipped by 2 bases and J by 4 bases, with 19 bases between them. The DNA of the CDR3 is TGCGCCAGCAGCTTCGACGGCCGCTTCCCATCTTACAATGAGCAGTTCTTC. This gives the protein CASSFDGRFPSYNEQFF.

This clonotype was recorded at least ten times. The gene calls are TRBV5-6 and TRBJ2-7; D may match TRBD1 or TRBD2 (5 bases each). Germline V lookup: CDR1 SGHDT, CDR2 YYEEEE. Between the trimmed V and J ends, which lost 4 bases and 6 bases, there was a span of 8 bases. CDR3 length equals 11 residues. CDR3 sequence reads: CASSGTGEQYF. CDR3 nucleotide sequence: TGTGCCAGCAGCGGGACGGGCGAGCAGTACTTC.

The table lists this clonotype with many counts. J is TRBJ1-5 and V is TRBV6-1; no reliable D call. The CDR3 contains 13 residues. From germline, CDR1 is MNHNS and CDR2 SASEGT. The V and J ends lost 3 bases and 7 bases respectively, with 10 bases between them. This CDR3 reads CASSEWAHQPQHF. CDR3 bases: TGTGCCAGCAGTGAGTGGGCTCACCAGCCCCAGCATTTT.

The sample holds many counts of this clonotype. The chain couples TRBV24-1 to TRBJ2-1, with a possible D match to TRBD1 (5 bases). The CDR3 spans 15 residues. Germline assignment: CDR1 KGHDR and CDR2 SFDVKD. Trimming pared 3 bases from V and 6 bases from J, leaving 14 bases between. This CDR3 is CATSDGNRSGNEQFF. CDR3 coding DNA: TGTGCCACCAGTGATGGAAACAGGTCGGGCAATGAGCAGTTCTTC.

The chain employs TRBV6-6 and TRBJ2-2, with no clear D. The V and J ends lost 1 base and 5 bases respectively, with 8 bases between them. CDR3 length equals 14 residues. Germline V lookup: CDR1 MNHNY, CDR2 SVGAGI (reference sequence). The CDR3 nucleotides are TGTGCCAGCAGTTACTTAAGGGAAACCGGGGAGCTGTTTTTT. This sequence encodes CASSYLRETGELFF.

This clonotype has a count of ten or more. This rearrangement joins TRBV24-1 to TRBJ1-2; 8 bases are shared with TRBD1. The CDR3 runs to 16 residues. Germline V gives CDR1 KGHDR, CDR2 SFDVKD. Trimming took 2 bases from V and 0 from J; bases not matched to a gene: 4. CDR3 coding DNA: TGTGCCACCAGTGATTCGGGACAGGCCACTAACTATGGCTACACCTTC. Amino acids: CATSDSGQATNYGYTF.

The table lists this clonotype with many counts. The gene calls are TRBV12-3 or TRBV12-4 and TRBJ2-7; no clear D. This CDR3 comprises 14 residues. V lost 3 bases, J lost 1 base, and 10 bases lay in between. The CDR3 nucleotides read TGTGCCAGCAGTTTTTCCGCCGGTTCCTACGAGCAGTACTTC. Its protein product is CASSFSAGSYEQYF.

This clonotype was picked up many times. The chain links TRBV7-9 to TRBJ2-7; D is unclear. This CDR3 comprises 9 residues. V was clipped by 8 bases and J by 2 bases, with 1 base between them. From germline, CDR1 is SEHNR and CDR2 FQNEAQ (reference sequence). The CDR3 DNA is TGTGCCAGCGCCTACGAGCAGTACTTC. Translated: CASAYEQYF.

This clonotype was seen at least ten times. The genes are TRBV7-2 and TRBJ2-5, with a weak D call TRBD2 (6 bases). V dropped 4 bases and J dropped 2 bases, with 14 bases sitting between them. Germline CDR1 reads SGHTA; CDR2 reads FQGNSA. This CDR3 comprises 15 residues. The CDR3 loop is CASSSDGSNQETQYF. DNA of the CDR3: TGTGCCAGCAGCTCCGACGGGAGTAATCAAGAGACCCAGTACTTC.

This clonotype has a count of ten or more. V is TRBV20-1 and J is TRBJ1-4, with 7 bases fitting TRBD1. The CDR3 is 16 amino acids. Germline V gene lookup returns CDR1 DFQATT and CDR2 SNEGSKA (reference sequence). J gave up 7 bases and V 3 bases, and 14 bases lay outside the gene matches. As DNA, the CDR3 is TGCAGTGCTAGTGATAAAAGAGGGGGCCGGAGTGAAAAACTGTTTTTT. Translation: CSASDKRGGRSEKLFF.

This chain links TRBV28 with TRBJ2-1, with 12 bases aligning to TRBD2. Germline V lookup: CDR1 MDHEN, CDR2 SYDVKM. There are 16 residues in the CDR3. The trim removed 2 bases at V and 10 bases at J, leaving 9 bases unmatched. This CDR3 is CASSLGRLAGVGEQFF. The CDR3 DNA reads TGTGCCAGCAGTTTAGGGAGACTAGCGGGAGTAGGCGAGCAGTTCTTC. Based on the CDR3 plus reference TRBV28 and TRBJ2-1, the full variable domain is DVKVTQSSRYLVKRTGEKVFLECVQDMDHENMFWYRQDPGLGLRLIYFSYDVKMKEKGDIPEGYSVSREKKERFSLILESASTNQTSMYLCASSLGRLAGVGEQFFGPGTRLTVL.